The clone carrying this T cell receptor beta chain was counted a few times. Its antigen is currently unknown. The data originate from a study of T-cell memory formation after mild COVID-19. Across the whole study: Clusters of TCRs were largely donor specific. Study-wide points: Contracting clones, day 15 to 85, had balanced CD4/CD8, and later expanders favored CD4+. Second-wave clones that peaked on day 37 lacked confirmed SARS-CoV-2 specificity.

Losses at the gene ends were 5 bases for V and 4 bases for J; bases not matched to a gene: 8. The CDR3 is 16 residues long. Germline CDR1 is SEHNR and CDR2 is FQNEAQ (reference sequence). Sample barcodes and UMIs were carried by the TCR alpha and TCR beta cDNA libraries that 5'RACE generated with constant-segment primers. From the 5' RACE reads, TCRdb called clonotypes with MiXCR, one entry per CDR3 protein. The table includes approximately 150,000 distinct CDR3 sequences, 13% to 15% detected once. Material for sequencing was PBMCs or a T cell subset sorted from them (not recorded which). This TCR was recovered from an adult woman who had mild COVID-19 (a few samples of this study predate the infection). Cell type and time point are not known. V gene TRBV7-9 combines with J gene TRBJ2-3, with 11 bases matching TRBD2. DNA for the CDR3: TGTGCCAGCAGCCTTCCCATAGCGGGGGGGTCAGATACGCAGTATTTT. It yields the protein CASSLPIAGGSDTQYF.